Below are 31 T cell receptor beta chains sequenced from a single sample in a study of blood T cells in healthy people across ages. A J-beta primer mix and a sample-barcoded 5' primer were used in a second PCR of roughly 6 to 12 cycles. TCRdb itself ran the 5' RACE reads through MiXCR, one entry per CDR3 protein. In the table there are approximately 900,000 distinct CDR3 sequences, approximately 49% of which are singletons. Material: blood. These receptors all come from a man in his thirties or forties in good health.

This clonotype was detected only a few times. The chain combines TRBV11-3 with TRBJ2-5; the D is unclear. The V and J ends lost 8 bases and 4 bases respectively, with 14 bases between them. The germline gives CDR1 SGHNT, CDR2 YENEEA. This CDR3 is built from 13 residues. The CDR3 DNA follows: TGTGCCAGCGCCCTTGGTCTGGGAGAGACCCAGTACTTC. Translation gives CASALGLGETQYF.

V and J are TRBV5-1 and TRBJ2-7; 9 nucleotides match TRBD1. V dropped 0 bases and J dropped 2; count of bases not matched to a gene: 6. The length of the CDR3 is 16 residues. Per germline, CDR1 SGHRS and CDR2 YFSETQ. CDR3 sequence reads: CASSLGTGGGPYEQYF. The CDR3, as DNA: TGCGCCAGCAGCTTGGGAACAGGGGGCGGACCCTACGAGCAGTACTTC.

V and J are TRBV28 and TRBJ2-3; D possibly corresponds to TRBD2 (6 bases). Per the germline V gene, CDR1 is MDHEN and CDR2 is SYDVKM. The V end was cut by 3 bases, the J end by 2 bases, with 12 bases between. The CDR3 sequence is 15 residues long. As DNA, the CDR3 is TGTGCCAGCAGTTTGGCCAGGGAGGTCACAGATACGCAGTATTTT. Amino acids: CASSLAREVTDTQYF.

In regard to this clonotype: A junction end diverges from the germline sequence, so it may reflect a read error. The V and J genes are TRBV12-3 or TRBV12-4 and TRBJ2-7; 10 nucleotides match TRBD1. This CDR3 contains 15 residues. In nucleotides, the CDR3 is TGTGCCGGCAGTCCGGGACAGGGGAGGGCCTACGAGCAGTACTTC. This gives the protein CAGSPGQGRAYEQYF.

The chain uses TRBV7-6 and TRBJ2-1; D is uncertain. Germline V gene lookup returns CDR1 SGHVS and CDR2 FNYEAQ. CDR3 size: 12 residues. The germline V and J ends were trimmed by 1 base and 9 bases, with 7 bases remaining between them. In DNA, the CDR3 is TGTGCCAGCAGCTTAGATACAGCTGAGCAGTTCTTC. It is translated as CASSLDTAEQFF.

The chain recombines TRBV20-1 with TRBJ1-4; D uncertain. Germline V lookup: CDR1 DFQATT, CDR2 SNEGSKA (reference sequence). Deletions cut 6 bases from V and 7 bases from J, with 18 bases between. The CDR3 is 14 residues long. The CDR3 here is CSAPHNALSEKLFF. In nucleotides, the CDR3 is TGCAGTGCCCCTCACAACGCCCTCTCTGAAAAACTGTTTTTT.

This clonotype appeared a few times. The chain couples TRBV20-1 to TRBJ1-2, with D tentatively TRBD1 (5 bases). CDR1 is DFQATT, CDR2 SNEGSKA, per germline (reference sequence). V lost 5 bases and J 5 bases, leaving 12 bases between the germline ends. This CDR3 has 12 residues. The CDR3 sequence: CSAPGRTYGYTF. The CDR3 nucleotides are TGCAGTGCTCCAGGGAGGACATATGGCTACACCTTC.

This rearrangement joins TRBV24-1 to TRBJ1-2; TRBD1 is a possible D gene (5 bases). V lost 4 bases and J 8 bases, leaving 10 bases between the germline ends. The CDR3 totals 12 residues. Germline V lookup: CDR1 KGHDR, CDR2 SFDVKD. CDR3 loop: CATSDREEGYTF. CDR3 nucleotide sequence: TGTGCCACCAGTGACAGGGAGGAGGGCTACACCTTC.

The chain has TRBV20-1 and TRBJ2-3; perhaps D is TRBD1 or TRBD2 (5 bases each). CDR1 DFQATT and CDR2 SNEGSKA come from the germline V gene (reference sequence). The V end lost 3 bases, the J end lost 6 bases, and 22 bases lay between the germline ends. The CDR3 length is 16 residues. The CDR3 DNA follows: TGCAGTGCTAGCCGGGGTGGGGCTAGAGGAGGTGATACGCAGTATTTT. This sequence encodes CSASRGGARGGDTQYF.

Only a few counts were recorded for this clonotype. The rearrangement uses TRBV6-1 and TRBJ2-2, with a weak D call TRBD2 (5 bases). Germline V gives CDR1 MNHNS, CDR2 SASEGT. The CDR3 has 15 residues. Trimming removed 8 bases from V and 0 bases from J, with 13 bases in between. CDR3: CASGFGGSNTGELFF. In DNA, the CDR3 is TGTGCCAGCGGTTTCGGAGGATCGAACACCGGGGAGCTGTTTTTT.

This clonotype was detected only once. The chain recombines TRBV28 with TRBJ2-7, with 9 positions matching TRBD1. Losses at the gene ends were 2 bases for V and 0 bases for J; bases not matched to a gene: 5. Germline CDR1 reads MDHEN; CDR2 reads SYDVKM. This CDR3 region has 16 residues. Written as DNA, the CDR3 is TGTGCCAGCAGTTTACCGCCGGGACAGGGCTCCTACGAGCAGTACTTC. Protein: CASSLPPGQGSYEQYF.

The rearrangement links TRBV12-5 to TRBJ1-1; D gene unclear. Germline CDR1 and CDR2: LGHNT and FRNRAP. Trimming took off 1 base at V and 1 base at J, with 4 bases between the two ends. The CDR3 contains 13 residues. The CDR3 loop is CASGLEENTEAFF. The CDR3 DNA reads TGTGCTAGTGGTTTGGAGGAGAACACTGAAGCTTTCTTT.

The chain has TRBV7-9 and TRBJ2-3; 7 bases fit TRBD2. The germline V gene encodes CDR1 SEHNR and CDR2 FQNEAQ (reference sequence). The CDR3 is 15 residues long. The ends lost 3 bases at V and 0 bases at J; junction bases unmatched: 3. CDR3 in amino acids: CASSLGDYSTDTQYF. The CDR3 DNA follows: TGTGCCAGCAGCTTGGGGGACTATAGCACAGATACGCAGTATTTT.

Only one count was recorded for this clonotype. This rearrangement joins TRBV5-5 to TRBJ1-5; 8 positions agree with TRBD1. Unmatched junction bases numbered 4, after V lost 0 bases and J lost 5 bases. Germline V lookup: CDR1 SGHKS, CDR2 YYEKEE (reference sequence). This CDR3 is 15 amino acids long. CDR3: CASSLAGGGHQPQHF. The DNA for the CDR3 is TGTGCCAGCAGCTTGGCAGGGGGCGGCCATCAGCCCCAGCATTTT.

This clonotype occurred many times. The chain uses TRBV11-2 and TRBJ2-2; unclear D gene. This CDR3 has 12 amino acids. Germline V CDR1 and CDR2: SGHAT, FQNNGV. V lost 3 bases and J 7 bases, leaving 6 bases between the germline ends. This CDR3 reads CASSFSGGELFF. The DNA of the CDR3 is TGTGCCAGCAGCTTCTCGGGCGGGGAGCTGTTTTTT.

This clonotype was detected only a few times. The chain uses TRBV12-5 and TRBJ2-4, with D perhaps TRBD1 (5 bases). CDR3 length: 18 amino acids. The germline V gene has CDR1 LGHNT and CDR2 FRNRAP. Trimming cost V 2 bases and J 0 bases, with 17 bases left between them. CDR3 DNA sequence: TGTGCTAGTGGTTTGTTTGGACACTCCGAATTAGCCAAAAACATTCAGTACTTC. Translation gives CASGLFGHSELAKNIQYF. The full variable domain, its missing parts supplied by reference TRBV12-5 and TRBJ2-4, is DARVTQTPRHKVTEMGQEVTMRCQPILGHNTVFWYRQTMMQGLELLAYFRNRAPLDDSGMPKDRFSAEMPDATLATLKIQPSEPRDSAVYFCASGLFGHSELAKNIQYFGAGTRLSVL.

This sequence joins TRBV6-5 and TRBJ1-1; D is uncertain. The germline CDR1 and CDR2 sequences are MNHEY and SVGAGI. The CDR3 runs 15 residues. The ends were cut back, 2 bases at V and 4 bases at J, with 14 bases in the middle. The CDR3 DNA reads as TGTGCCAGCAGTTACGGAGGGCCCCCTGGCACTGAAGCTTTCTTT. It translates to CASSYGGPPGTEAFF.

The gene calls are TRBV28 and TRBJ2-1; D is perhaps TRBD2 (5 bases). Per germline, CDR1 MDHEN and CDR2 SYDVKM. This CDR3 comprises 15 residues. Between the trimmed V and J ends, which lost 2 bases and 7 bases, there was a span of 15 bases. CDR3 DNA sequence: TGTGCCAGCAGTTTAATAAGAGGGCGTAAGAATGAGCAGTTCTTC. This translates into CASSLIRGRKNEQFF.

This clonotype was detected ten times or more. V usage is TRBV3-1 and J usage is TRBJ1-2; D remains ambiguous. Germline CDR1 and CDR2: LGHDT and YNNKEL (reference sequence). V was trimmed by 2 bases and J by 2 bases, leaving 0 bases between them. The CDR3 covers 11 residues. CDR3 nucleotide sequence: TGTGCCAGCAGCCAAAACTATGGCTACACCTTC. Amino acids: CASSQNYGYTF. Together with reference TRBV3-1 and TRBJ1-2, the CDR3 gives the full variable domain: DTAVSQTPKYLVTQMGNDKSIKCEQNLGHDTMYWYKQDSKKFLKIMFSYNNKELIINETVPNRFSPKSPDKAHLNLHINSLELGDSAVYFCASSQNYGYTFGSGTRLTVV.

This rearrangement joins TRBV27 to TRBJ2-3; D might be TRBD1 or TRBD2, each matching 6 bases. Germline CDR1 is MNHEY and CDR2 is SMNVEV (reference sequence). The V end was cut by 4 bases, the J end by 0 bases, with 14 bases between. The CDR3 has 16 amino acids. This chain's CDR3 is CASSSEGGISTDTQYF. The DNA of the CDR3 is TGTGCCAGCAGTTCTGAAGGGGGGATCAGCACAGATACGCAGTATTTT.

This clonotype was picked up a small number of times. The chain joins TRBV7-2 to TRBJ2-7, with 8 bases that match TRBD1. Germline V gives CDR1 SGHTA, CDR2 FQGNSA. Trimming removed 4 bases from V and 0 bases from J; junction bases left unmatched: 5. The CDR3 is 15 amino acids. DNA of the CDR3: TGTGCCAGCAGCTACACAGGGGGGAGCTCCTACGAGCAGTACTTC. This gives the protein CASSYTGGSSYEQYF.

This clonotype was seen only a few times. The chain recombines TRBV6-1 with TRBJ1-2; 7 bases map to TRBD1. The CDR3 covers 15 residues. Germline-derived CDR1 and CDR2 are MNHNS and SASEGT. V gave up 6 bases and J gave up 3 bases; unmatched junction bases: 10. The DNA for the CDR3 is TGTGCCAGCAGGGGGTGGGGAGGGGGCGACTATGGCTACACCTTC. It specifies CASRGWGGGDYGYTF.

About this clonotype: Just one base apart from a much larger clone, this may be a read error. This rearrangement joins TRBV10-3 to TRBJ2-7; TRBD1 is a possible D gene (6 bases). The CDR3 extends over 13 amino acids. Germline V CDR1 and CDR2: ENHRY, SYGVKD. DNA of the CDR3: TGTGCCGTCAGTGGGATACAGGGAAACGAGCAGTACTTC. Amino acid sequence: CAVSGIQGNEQYF.

The rearrangement links TRBV3-1 to TRBJ2-7; D is possibly TRBD1 (5 bases). The CDR3 has 14 residues. V gave up 3 bases and J gave up 4 bases, with 13 bases separating them. Germline V lookup: CDR1 LGHDT, CDR2 YNNKEL (reference sequence). The CDR3, as DNA: TGTGCCAGCAGCCAGGCATCAGGGTTTTACGAGCAGTACTTC. Its protein product is CASSQASGFYEQYF.

The chain combines TRBV20-1 with TRBJ2-7; D gene ambiguous. Germline V CDR1 and CDR2: DFQATT, SNEGSKA (reference sequence). This CDR3 has 10 residues. V was trimmed by 2 bases and J by 3 bases, leaving 2 bases between them. The CDR3 nucleotides are TGCAGTGCTAGATACTACGAGCAGTACTTC. Its protein product is CSARYYEQYF.

This clonotype was seen only a few times. The V gene is TRBV29-1, the J gene TRBJ2-7, with D maybe TRBD2 (6 bases). The germline V and J ends were trimmed by 3 bases and 2 bases, with 8 bases remaining between them. The CDR3 is made up of 12 amino acids. The germline gives CDR1 SQVTM, CDR2 ANQGSEA. CDR3 sequence reads: CSVEEGTYEQYF. DNA for the CDR3: TGCAGCGTTGAGGAGGGGACCTACGAGCAGTACTTC.

J is TRBJ2-4 and V is TRBV27; TRBD1 might be the D (6 bases). The ends were cut back, 4 bases at V and 13 bases at J, with 17 bases in the middle. This CDR3 contains 13 residues. The V gene's germline CDR1 is MNHEY and CDR2 SMNVEV (reference sequence). This CDR3 reads CASSSLDRNKQYF. DNA for the CDR3: TGTGCCAGCAGTTCCCTTGACAGGAACAAGCAGTACTTC.

This clonotype turned up a few times. CDR3 in DNA: TGCAGTGCTTCTTATCAGAGAGATAATTCACCCCTCCACTTT. It encodes CSASYQRDNSPLHF. The chain couples TRBV20-1 to TRBJ1-6, with no clear D. V was clipped by 5 bases and J by 5 bases, with 13 bases between them. Germline CDR1 and CDR2: DFQATT and SNEGSKA (reference sequence). The CDR3 length is 14 residues.

This chain connects TRBV4-2 to TRBJ1-4, with a weak D call TRBD1 (5 bases). The V gene's germline CDR1 is LGHNA and CDR2 YNFKEQ. CDR3 length: 15 residues. The V and J ends lost 1 base and 8 bases respectively, with 14 bases between them. Here the CDR3 reads CASSQGGGRDEKLFF. CDR3 sequence (DNA): TGTGCCAGCAGCCAAGGGGGAGGTCGGGACGAAAAACTGTTTTTT.

The V gene is TRBV6-5, the J gene TRBJ2-1, with D tentatively TRBD1 (6 bases). Per the germline V gene, CDR1 is MNHEY and CDR2 is SVGAGI. The CDR3 loop spans 15 amino acids. V lost 2 bases to trimming and J lost 5 bases, with 13 bases between them. As DNA, the CDR3 is TGTGCCAGCAGTTACGCAGGGGAAGGAGACAATGAGCAGTTCTTC. This gives the protein CASSYAGEGDNEQFF.

This clonotype turned up a few times. This chain connects TRBV12-3 or TRBV12-4 to TRBJ2-1; 7 bases map to TRBD1. V was clipped by 5 bases and J by 9 bases; unmatched bases: 4. The CDR3 loop spans 12 amino acids. The CDR3 DNA is TGTGCCAGCAGTCCCGGACAGGTTGAGCAGTTCTTC. This codes for CASSPGQVEQFF.